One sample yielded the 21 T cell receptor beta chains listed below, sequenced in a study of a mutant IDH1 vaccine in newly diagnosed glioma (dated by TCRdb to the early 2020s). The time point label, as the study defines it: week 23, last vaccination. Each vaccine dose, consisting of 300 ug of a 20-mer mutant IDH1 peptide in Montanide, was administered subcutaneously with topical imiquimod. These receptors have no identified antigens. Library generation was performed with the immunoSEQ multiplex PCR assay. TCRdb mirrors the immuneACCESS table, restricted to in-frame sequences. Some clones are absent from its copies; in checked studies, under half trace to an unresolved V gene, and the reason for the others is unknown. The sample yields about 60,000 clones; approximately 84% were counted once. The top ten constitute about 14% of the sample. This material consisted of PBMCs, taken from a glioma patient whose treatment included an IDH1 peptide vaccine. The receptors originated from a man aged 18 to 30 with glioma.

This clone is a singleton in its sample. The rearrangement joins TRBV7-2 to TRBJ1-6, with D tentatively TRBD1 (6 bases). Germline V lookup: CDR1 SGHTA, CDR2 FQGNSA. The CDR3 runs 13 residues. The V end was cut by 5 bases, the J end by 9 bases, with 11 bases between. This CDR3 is CASSLLQGSPLHF. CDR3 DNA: TGTGCCAGCAGCCTCCTACAGGGTTCACCCCTCCACTTT. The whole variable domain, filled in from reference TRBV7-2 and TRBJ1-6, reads GAGVSQSPSNKVTEKGKDVELRCDPISGHTALYWYRQSLGQGLEFLIYFQGNSAPDKSGLPSDRFSAERTGGSVSTLTIQRTQQEDSAVYLCASSLLQGSPLHFGNGTRLTVT.

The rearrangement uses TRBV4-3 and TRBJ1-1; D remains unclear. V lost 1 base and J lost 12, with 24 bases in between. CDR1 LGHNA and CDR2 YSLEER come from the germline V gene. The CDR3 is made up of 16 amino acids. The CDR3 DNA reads TGCGCCAGCAGCCAAGGACTCTGGGAGGCATCCCCCTGGACTTTCTTT. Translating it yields CASSQGLWEASPWTFF.

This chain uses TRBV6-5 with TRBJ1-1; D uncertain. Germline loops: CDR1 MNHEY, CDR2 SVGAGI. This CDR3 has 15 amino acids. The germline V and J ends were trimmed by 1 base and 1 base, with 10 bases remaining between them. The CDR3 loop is CASSYLEGRNTEAFF. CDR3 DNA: TGTGCCAGCAGTTACTTGGAAGGCCGGAACACTGAAGCTTTCTTT.

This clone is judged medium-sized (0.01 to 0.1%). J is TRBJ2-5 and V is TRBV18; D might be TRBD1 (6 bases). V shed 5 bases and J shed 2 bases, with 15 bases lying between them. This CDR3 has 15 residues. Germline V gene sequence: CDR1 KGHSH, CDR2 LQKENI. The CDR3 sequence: CASSSRRGPQETQYF. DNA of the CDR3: TGTGCCAGCTCATCTCGCAGGGGTCCGCAAGAGACCCAGTACTTC.

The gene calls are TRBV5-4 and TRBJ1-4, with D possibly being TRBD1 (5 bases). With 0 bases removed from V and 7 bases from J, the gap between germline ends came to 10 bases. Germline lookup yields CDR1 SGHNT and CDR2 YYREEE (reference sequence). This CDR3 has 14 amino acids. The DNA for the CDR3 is TGTGCCAGCAGCTTGGCCAGCGGGGGTGAAAAACTGTTTTTT. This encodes CASSLASGGEKLFF.

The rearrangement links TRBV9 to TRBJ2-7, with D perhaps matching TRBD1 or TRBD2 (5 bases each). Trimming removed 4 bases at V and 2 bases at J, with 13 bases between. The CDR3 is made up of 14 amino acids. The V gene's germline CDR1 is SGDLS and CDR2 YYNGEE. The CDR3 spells CASSPPGTPYEQYF. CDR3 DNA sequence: TGTGCCAGCAGCCCACCCGGGACCCCCTACGAGCAGTACTTC.

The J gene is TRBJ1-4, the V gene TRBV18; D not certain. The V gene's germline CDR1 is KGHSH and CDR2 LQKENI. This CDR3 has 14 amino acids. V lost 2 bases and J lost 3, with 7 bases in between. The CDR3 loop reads CASSPGSSNEKLFF. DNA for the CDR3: TGTGCCAGCTCACCAGGCAGCTCTAATGAAAAACTGTTTTTT.

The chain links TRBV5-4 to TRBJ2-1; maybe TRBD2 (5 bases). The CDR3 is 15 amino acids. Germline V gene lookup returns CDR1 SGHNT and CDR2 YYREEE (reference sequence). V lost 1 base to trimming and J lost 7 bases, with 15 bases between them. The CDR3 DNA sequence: TGTGCCAGCAGCTTGCCCCCGGGAAAGGAAAATGAGCAGTTCTTC. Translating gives CASSLPPGKENEQFF.

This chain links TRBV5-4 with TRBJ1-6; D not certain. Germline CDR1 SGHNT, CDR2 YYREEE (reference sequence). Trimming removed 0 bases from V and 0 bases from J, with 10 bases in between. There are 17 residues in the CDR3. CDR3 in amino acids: CASSLASESSYNSPLHF. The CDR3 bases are TGTGCCAGCAGCTTGGCTTCGGAGAGCTCCTATAATTCACCCCTCCACTTT.

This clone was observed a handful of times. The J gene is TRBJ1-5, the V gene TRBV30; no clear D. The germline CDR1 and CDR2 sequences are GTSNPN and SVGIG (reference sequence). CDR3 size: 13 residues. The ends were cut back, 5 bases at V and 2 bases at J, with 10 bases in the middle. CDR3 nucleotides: TGTGCCTGGGGTCCTCTGCGCAATCAGCCCCAGCATTTT. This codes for CAWGPLRNQPQHF. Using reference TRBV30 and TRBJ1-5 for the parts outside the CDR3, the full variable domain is SQTIHQWPATLVQPVGSPLSLECTVEGTSNPNLYWYRQAAGRGLQLLFYSVGIGQISSEVPQNLSASRPQDRQFILSSKKLLLSDSGFYLCAWGPLRNQPQHFGDGTRLSIL.

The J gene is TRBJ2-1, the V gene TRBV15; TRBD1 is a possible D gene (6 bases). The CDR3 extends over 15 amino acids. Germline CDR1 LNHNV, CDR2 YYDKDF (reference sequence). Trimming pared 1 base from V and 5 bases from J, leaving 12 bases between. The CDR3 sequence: CATSRGRQVDNEQFF. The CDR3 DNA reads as TGTGCCACCAGCAGAGGGAGACAGGTGGACAATGAGCAGTTCTTC.

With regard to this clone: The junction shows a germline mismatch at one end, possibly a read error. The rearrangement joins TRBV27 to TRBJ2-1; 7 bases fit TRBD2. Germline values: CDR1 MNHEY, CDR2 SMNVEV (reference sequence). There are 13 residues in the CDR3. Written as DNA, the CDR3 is TGTGCCAGCAGTTTAGCCCCCCTAGCGGATACCGTCTTC. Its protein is CASSLAPLADTVF.

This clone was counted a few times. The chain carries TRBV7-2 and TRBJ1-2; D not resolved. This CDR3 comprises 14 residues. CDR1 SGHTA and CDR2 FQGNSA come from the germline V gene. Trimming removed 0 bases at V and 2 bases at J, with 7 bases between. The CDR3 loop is CASSLAGFNYGYTF. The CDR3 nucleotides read TGTGCCAGCAGCTTAGCGGGGTTCAACTATGGCTACACCTTC.

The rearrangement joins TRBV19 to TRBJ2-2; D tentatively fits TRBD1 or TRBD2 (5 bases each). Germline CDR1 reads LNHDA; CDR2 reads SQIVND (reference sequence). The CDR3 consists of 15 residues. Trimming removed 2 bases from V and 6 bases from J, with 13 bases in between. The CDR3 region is CASSIPGRISGELFF. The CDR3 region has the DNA TGTGCCAGTAGTATACCGGGGCGCATCTCCGGGGAGCTGTTTTTT.

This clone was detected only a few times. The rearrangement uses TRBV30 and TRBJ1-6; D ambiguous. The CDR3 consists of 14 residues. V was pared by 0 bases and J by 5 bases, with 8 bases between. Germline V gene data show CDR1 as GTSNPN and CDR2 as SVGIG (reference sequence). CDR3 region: CAWSVRQNNSPLHF. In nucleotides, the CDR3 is TGTGCCTGGAGTGTACGGCAAAATAATTCACCCCTCCACTTT.

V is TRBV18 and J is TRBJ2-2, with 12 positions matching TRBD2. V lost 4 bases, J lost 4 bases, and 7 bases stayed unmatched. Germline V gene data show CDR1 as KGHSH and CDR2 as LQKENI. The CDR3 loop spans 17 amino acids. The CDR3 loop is CASSQRLAGVSTGELFF. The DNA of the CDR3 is TGTGCCAGCTCACAGAGACTAGCGGGAGTGAGCACCGGGGAGCTGTTTTTT.

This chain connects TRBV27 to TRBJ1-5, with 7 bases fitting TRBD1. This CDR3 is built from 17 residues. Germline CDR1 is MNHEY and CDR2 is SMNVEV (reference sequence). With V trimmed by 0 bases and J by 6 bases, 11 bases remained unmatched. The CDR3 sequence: CASSLSIRAGGSQPQHF. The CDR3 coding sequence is TGTGCCAGCAGTTTATCGATAAGGGCAGGGGGAAGTCAGCCCCAGCATTTT.

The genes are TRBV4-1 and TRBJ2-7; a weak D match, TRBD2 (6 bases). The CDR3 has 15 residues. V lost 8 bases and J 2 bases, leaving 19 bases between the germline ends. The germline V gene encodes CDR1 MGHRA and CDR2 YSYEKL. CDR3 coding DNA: TGCGCCAGCTCCGAGCAACGGGAGAAACCCTACGAGCAGTACTTC. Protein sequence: CASSEQREKPYEQYF.

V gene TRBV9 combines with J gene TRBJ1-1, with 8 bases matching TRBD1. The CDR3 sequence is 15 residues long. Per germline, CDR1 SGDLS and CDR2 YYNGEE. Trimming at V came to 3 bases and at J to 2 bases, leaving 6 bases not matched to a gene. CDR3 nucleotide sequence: TGTGCCAGCAGCGAGCGGACAGGGAAAAACACTGAAGCTTTCTTT. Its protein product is CASSERTGKNTEAFF.

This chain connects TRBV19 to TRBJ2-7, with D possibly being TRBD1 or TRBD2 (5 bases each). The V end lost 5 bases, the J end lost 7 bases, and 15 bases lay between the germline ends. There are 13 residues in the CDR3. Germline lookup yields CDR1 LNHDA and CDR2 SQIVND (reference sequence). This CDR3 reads CASSLGDAGEQYF. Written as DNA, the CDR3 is TGTGCCAGTAGTCTGGGGGACGCTGGGGAGCAGTACTTC. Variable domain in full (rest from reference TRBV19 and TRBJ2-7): DGGITQSPKYLFRKEGQNVTLSCEQNLNHDAMYWYRQDPGQGLRLIYYSQIVNDFQKGDIAEGYSVSREKKESFPLTVTSAQKNPTAFYLCASSLGDAGEQYFGPGTRLTVT.

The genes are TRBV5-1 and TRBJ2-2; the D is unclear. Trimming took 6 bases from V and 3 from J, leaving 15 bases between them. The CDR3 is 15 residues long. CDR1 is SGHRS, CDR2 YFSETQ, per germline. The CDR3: CASIMTPAHTGELFF. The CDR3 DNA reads TGCGCCAGCATCATGACCCCGGCTCACACCGGGGAGCTGTTTTTT.